This T cell receptor beta chain originates from a study of blood T cell repertoires in COVID-19. At the level of the study: Acute-phase and convalescent COVID-19 samples originated in the United States, Italy and Spain.

CDR1 is SGHDT, CDR2 YYEEEE, per germline. Deletions cut 4 bases from V and 6 bases from J, with 17 bases between. CDR3 size: 15 residues. TCRdb keeps only in-frame clones here, not all; method: immunoSEQ multiplex PCR. Of about 260,000 clones in the sample, around 89% were seen once. This receptor was taken from a woman in her late teens or twenties who had recovered from COVID-19. V gene TRBV5-6 combines with J gene TRBJ1-5, with TRBD1 as a possible D gene (6 bases). Material: PBMCs or T cells enriched from blood (not recorded which). CDR3 coding DNA: TGTGCCAGCAGCCAGACCCCAGGGGCAGGTCAGCCCCAGCATTTT. Amino acids: CASSQTPGAGQPQHF. The complete variable domain, with remaining parts taken from reference TRBV5-6 and TRBJ1-5, reads DAGVTQSPTHLIKTRGQQVTLRCSPKSGHDTVSWYQQALGQGPQFIFQYYEEEERQRGNFPDRFSGHQFPNYSSELNVNALLLGDSALYLCASSQTPGAGQPQHFGDGTRLSIL.